This T cell receptor (beta chain) was recovered during a study of blood T cell repertoires in COVID-19. On the study more broadly: Sites across the United States, Italy and Spain contributed samples from acute and convalescent COVID-19. PBMCs, B-cell-depleted T cells, or T cells were the source of the cDNA or gDNA that made up the material.

This CDR3 has 15 residues. Germline V gives CDR1 SGDLS, CDR2 YYNGEE. Between the trimmed V and J ends, which lost 0 bases and 4 bases, there was a span of 11 bases. Study processing details: Amplification of reference gene primers was used by the study to estimate nucleated cell counts. The method was immunoSEQ multiplex PCR; TCRdb's version includes in-frame clones alone and lacks a portion of them. Clonal size and the V and J genes are those of that table, whereas D and trimming came from the DNA. This repertoire shows about 40,000 clones, 80% to 90% found once; its top ten account for 4.5% to 5.5%.

This clonotype was obtained from a man aged 35 to 55 with active COVID-19. The specimen sequenced was peripheral blood. The chain links TRBV9 to TRBJ1-5; D is uncertain. In nucleotides, the CDR3 is TGTGCCAGCAGCGTAGCCGGAGACCGAAATCAGCCCCAGCATTTT. Translated, it gives CASSVAGDRNQPQHF. Full variable domain (missing parts from reference TRBV9 and TRBJ1-5): DSGVTQTPKHLITATGQRVTLRCSPRSGDLSVYWYQQSLDQGLQFLIQYYNGEERAKGNILERFSAQQFPDLHSELNLSSLELGDSALYFCASSVAGDRNQPQHFGDGTRLSIL.